Each of the 5 T cell receptor beta chains below was sequenced from the same sample in a study of OX40 agonist ivuxolimab in advanced cancers. Sequenced by immunoSEQ multiplex PCR; TCRdb stores in-frame clones only, minus some. The sample records 50,000 to 70,000 clones, 75% to 95% being singletons. The sequencing here drew on CD4+ or CD8+ T cells sorted from blood, taken in a trial of the OX40 agonist ivuxolimab. Every receptor here comes from an adult with an advanced solid tumor such as melanoma, head and neck, liver or kidney cancer.

V usage is TRBV7-7 and J usage is TRBJ2-2; D possibly corresponds to TRBD2 (5 bases). Germline V gives CDR1 SSHAT, CDR2 FNYEAQ (reference sequence). Trimming removed 4 bases from V and 5 bases from J, with 11 bases in between. The CDR3 is 14 amino acids. CDR3 bases: TGTGCCAGCAGCTCACGGGATCAGACCGGGGAGCTGTTTTTT. Its translation: CASSSRDQTGELFF.

The chain links TRBV4-3 to TRBJ2-2; D may be TRBD1 (7 bases). Germline V gene sequence: CDR1 LGHNA, CDR2 YSLEER. This CDR3 comprises 16 residues. Trimming left V 1 base short and J 9 bases short, with 18 bases between. CDR3 nucleotide sequence: TGCGCCAGCAGCCAAGGGCAGGACAGGCGGGGCAGGGAGCTGTTTTTT. Its protein product is CASSQGQDRRGRELFF.

This clone was recorded once. V is TRBV7-2 and J is TRBJ2-1; 14 nucleotides match TRBD2. The V and J ends lost 1 base and 6 bases, in that order; junction bases with no gene match: 8. The length of the CDR3 is 18 residues. The germline V gene has CDR1 SGHTA and CDR2 FQGNSA. The CDR3 DNA reads TGTGCCAGCAGCTTAGGACATCCCGGGACTAGCGGGAGCAATGAGCAGTTCTTC. Residues: CASSLGHPGTSGSNEQFF.

V and J are TRBV15 and TRBJ2-7, with TRBD1 identical over 7 bases. This CDR3 is 16 amino acids long. J lost 0 bases, V lost 6 bases, and 11 bases had no gene match. Germline values: CDR1 LNHNV, CDR2 YYDKDF (reference sequence). CDR3 loop: CATSDPGQLTSYEQYF. The CDR3 bases are TGTGCCACCAGTGATCCGGGACAGCTTACCTCCTACGAGCAGTACTTC.

This clone appeared once. This chain connects TRBV29-1 to TRBJ2-5; 10 bases are shared with TRBD1. Losses at the gene ends were 6 bases for V and 5 bases for J; bases not matched to a gene: 12. CDR1 is SQVTM, CDR2 ANQGSEA, per germline. The CDR3 covers 15 residues. The CDR3 DNA reads as TGCAGCGTACGTGAGGGGACAGGGGAAGAGGAGACCCAGTACTTC. Amino acids: CSVREGTGEEETQYF.